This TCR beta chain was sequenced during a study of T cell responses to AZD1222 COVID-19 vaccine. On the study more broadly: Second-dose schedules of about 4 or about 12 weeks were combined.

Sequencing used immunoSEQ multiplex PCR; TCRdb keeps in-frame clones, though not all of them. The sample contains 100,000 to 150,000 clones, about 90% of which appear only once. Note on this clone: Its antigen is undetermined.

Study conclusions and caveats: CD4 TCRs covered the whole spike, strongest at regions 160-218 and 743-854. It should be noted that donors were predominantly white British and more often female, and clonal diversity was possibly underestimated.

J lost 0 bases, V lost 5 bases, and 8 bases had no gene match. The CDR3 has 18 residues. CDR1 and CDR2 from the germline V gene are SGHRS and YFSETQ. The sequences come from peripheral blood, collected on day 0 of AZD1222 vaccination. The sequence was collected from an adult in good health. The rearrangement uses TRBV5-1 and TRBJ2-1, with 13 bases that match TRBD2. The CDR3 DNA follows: TGCGCCAGCAGTTTCGGACTAGCGGGGGCAAACTCCTACAATGAGCAGTTCTTC. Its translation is CASSFGLAGANSYNEQFF. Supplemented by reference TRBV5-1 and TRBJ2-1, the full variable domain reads KAGVTQTPRYLIKTRGQQVTLSCSPISGHRSVSWYQQTPGQGLQFLFEYFSETQRNKGNFPGRFSGRQFSNSRSEMNVSTLELGDSALYLCASSFGLAGANSYNEQFFGPGTRLTVL.